Sequencing of this T cell receptor beta chain was carried out in a study of T cell responses to AZD1222 COVID-19 vaccine. Study-wide findings and caveats: Repertoires were sampled only after the peak T cell response. Spike-spanning, vaccine-associated CD4 TCRs were dominant at 160-218 and 743-854. The donors showed a predominance of white British ancestry and of females, with possible underestimation of clonal diversity. Spike-specific TCR depth and breadth grew after two AZD1222 doses.

Germline CDR1 is SNHLY and CDR2 is FYNNEI. Trimming removed 7 bases at V and 0 bases at J, with 14 bases between. The CDR3 totals 15 residues. Some clones are missing from TCRdb's copy, which holds only in-frame ones; the method was immunoSEQ multiplex PCR. The repertoire holds some 130,000 clones, with just under 95% as singletons. As concerns this clone: Its target is unknown.

Source: peripheral blood, taken 28 days after the second AZD1222 dose. The chain combines TRBV2 with TRBJ2-3; TRBD2 might be the D (5 bases). This sequence originates from an adult who received the AZD1222 COVID-19 vaccine. The CDR3 region is CASTLRDRSTDTQYF. CDR3 in DNA: TGTGCCAGCACCCTTCGGGATAGGAGCACAGATACGCAGTATTTT.